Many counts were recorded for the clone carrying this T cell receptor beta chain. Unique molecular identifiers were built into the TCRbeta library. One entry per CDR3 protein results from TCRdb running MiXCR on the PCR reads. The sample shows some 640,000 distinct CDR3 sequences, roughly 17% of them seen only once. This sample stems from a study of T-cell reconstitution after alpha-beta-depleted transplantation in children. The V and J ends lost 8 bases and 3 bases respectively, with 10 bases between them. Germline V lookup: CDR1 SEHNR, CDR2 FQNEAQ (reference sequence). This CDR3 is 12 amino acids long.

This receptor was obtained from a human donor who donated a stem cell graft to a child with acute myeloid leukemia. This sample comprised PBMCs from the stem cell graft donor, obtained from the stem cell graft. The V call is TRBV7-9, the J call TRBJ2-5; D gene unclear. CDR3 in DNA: TGTGCCAGCGCTGACGCGGAAGAGACCCAGTACTTC. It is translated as CASADAEETQYF. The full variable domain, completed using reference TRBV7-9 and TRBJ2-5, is DTGVSQNPRHKITKRGQNVTFRCDPISEHNRLYWYRQTLGQGPEFLTYFQNEAQLEKSRLLSDRFSAERPKGSFSTLEIQRTEQGDSAMYLCASADAEETQYFGPGTRLLVL.